The 9 T cell receptor beta chains listed next were all sequenced from one sample in a study of read filtering for tumor transcriptome and immune sequencing (dated by TCRdb to about 2020). Sequencing took place on an Illumina HiSeq 4000. The Immunoverse kit was used to build TCR libraries from about 400 ng RNA, with molecular barcoded adaptors covering alpha/delta and beta/gamma chains. Clones were called with MiXCR by TCRdb after fastp trimmed the public reads at Q25, and only in-frame beta chains were retained. Entries that share a CDR3 protein sequence are merged under the most common genes and DNA. This sample lists tens of thousands of distinct CDR3 sequences; approximately 12% were detected once. More than 30% of the sample is taken by the ten largest. The sample was a population of CD138-negative cells sorted from bone marrow. Interpreted using the paper, the cell subset or site label stands for: bone marrow mononuclear cells depleted of CD138+ plasma/myeloma cells by negative magnetic selection. Receptor source: a donor at least 40 years old with multiple myeloma.

Of note for this clonotype: Just one base apart from a much larger clone, this may be a read error. This chain uses TRBV7-2 with TRBJ2-3; D remains ambiguous. CDR3 size: 15 residues. The V end was cut by 2 bases, the J end by 3 bases, with 12 bases between. Germline lookup yields CDR1 SGHTA and CDR2 FQGNSA. CDR3 protein: CASSLYGPDTDTQYF. DNA for the CDR3: TGTGCCAGCAGCTTATATGGTCCAGATACAGATACGCAGTATTTT.

This clonotype was recorded many times. This chain joins TRBV12-3 or TRBV12-4 and TRBJ1-4; D gene uncertain. V was trimmed by 5 bases and J by 4 bases, leaving 11 bases between them. The CDR3 has 14 amino acids. The CDR3 DNA follows: TGTGCCAGCAGTCTAACCATGAATAATGAAAAACTGTTTTTT. Translating it yields CASSLTMNNEKLFF.

Many counts were recorded for this clonotype. The chain joins TRBV6-5 to TRBJ1-5, with unresolved D. V dropped 2 bases and J dropped 0 bases, with 8 bases sitting between them. There are 15 residues in the CDR3. The germline V gene encodes CDR1 MNHEY and CDR2 SVGAGI. The CDR3 protein is CASSYTAYSNQPQHF. CDR3 DNA sequence: TGTGCCAGCAGTTACACGGCCTATAGCAATCAGCCCCAGCATTTT.

Concerning this clonotype: With a much larger clone just one base away, this may be a read error. The final CDR3 position lacks the conserved phenylalanine or tryptophan, pointing to a likely read error. The CDR3 DNA reads TGTGCCAGCAGCTTAACAGACACCGGGGAGCTGTTTTCT. Translating it yields CASSLTDTGELFS. The gene calls are TRBV7-9 and TRBJ2-2, with D hard to call. CDR1 SEHNR and CDR2 FQNEAQ come from the germline V gene (reference sequence). The CDR3 has 13 amino acids. V was trimmed by 2 bases and J by 3 bases, leaving 4 bases between them.

The sample holds many counts of this clonotype. The rearrangement uses TRBV7-9 and TRBJ2-4; D ambiguous. V was pared by 5 bases and J by 3 bases, with 11 bases between. Germline CDR1 is SEHNR and CDR2 is FQNEAQ (reference sequence). The CDR3 length is 14 residues. The CDR3 here is CASSLSLDKNIQYF. The DNA of the CDR3 is TGTGCCAGCAGCCTAAGCTTGGACAAAAACATTCAGTACTTC.

This clonotype was seen repeatedly, ten times or more. The chain employs TRBV20-1 and TRBJ2-2; TRBD2 is a possible D gene (6 bases). Germline V lookup: CDR1 DFQATT, CDR2 SNEGSKA (reference sequence). Trimming pared 1 base from V and 1 base from J, leaving 10 bases between. The CDR3 loop spans 15 amino acids. Written as DNA, the CDR3 is TGCAGTGCTAGAGCCCGGCGGGGGAACACCGGGGAGCTGTTTTTT. Encoded protein: CSARARRGNTGELFF.

This clonotype was recorded at least ten times. The chain is built from TRBV20-1 and TRBJ1-1; D not certain. The CDR3 covers 10 residues. V was cut by 6 bases and J by 6 bases, with 8 bases left in between. CDR1 and CDR2 from the germline V gene are DFQATT and SNEGSKA (reference sequence). The CDR3 here is CSALRAEAFF. The DNA of the CDR3 is TGCAGTGCCCTTAGAGCTGAAGCTTTCTTT.

This clonotype was recorded many times. The CDR3 carries no conserved terminal phenylalanine or tryptophan, so it likely arises from a read error. The chain has TRBV6-2 or TRBV6-3 and TRBJ1-5; maybe TRBD1 (5 bases). Germline V CDR1 and CDR2: MNHEY, SVGEGT. V dropped 7 bases and J dropped 4 bases, with 8 bases sitting between them. The CDR3 is 12 residues long. Here the CDR3 DNA reads TGTGCCAGCACAGGGTCGAATCAGCCCCAGCATTTA. It yields the protein CASTGSNQPQHL.

This clonotype was detected ten times or more. The gene calls are TRBV7-3 and TRBJ1-5, with D perhaps matching TRBD1 (5 bases). With 11 bases removed from V and 0 bases from J, the gap between germline ends came to 26 bases. CDR1 and CDR2 (germline): SGHTA, FQGTGA. CDR3 length: 18 residues. Written as DNA, the CDR3 is TGTGCCGCATTGAACGGGACGGGGAATACACATAGCAATCAGCCCCAGCATTTT. Translation gives CAALNGTGNTHSNQPQHF.